This passage covers 14 T cell receptor beta chains from one sample sequenced in a study of CD8 T cells in Susac syndrome. Random hexamers served to reverse transcribe roughly 0.5 to 1 ug RNA. MiXCR, applied by TCRdb to the immunoSEQ multiplex PCR reads, yields one record per CDR3 protein. The profile shows around 130,000 distinct CDR3 sequences, over 75% of them singletons. Sample: CD8+ T cells from PBMCs. Receptor source: a human donor with multiple sclerosis.

This clonotype was counted between two and nine times. V is TRBV5-4 and J is TRBJ1-1; D uncertain. The CDR3 loop spans 15 amino acids. Germline CDR1 is SGHNT and CDR2 is YYREEE (reference sequence). The V end was cut by 0 bases, the J end by 0 bases, with 9 bases between. The CDR3 reads CASSLESEMNTEAFF. The CDR3 bases are TGTGCCAGCAGCTTGGAGTCGGAGATGAACACTGAAGCTTTCTTT.

The chain employs TRBV7-8 and TRBJ2-1; D assignment may be TRBD1 or TRBD2 (5 bases each). Germline assignment: CDR1 SGHVS and CDR2 FQNEAQ. The CDR3 is made up of 17 amino acids. The germline V and J ends were trimmed by 1 base and 0 bases, with 13 bases remaining between them. Here the CDR3 DNA reads TGTGCCAGCAGCTTAGTGGGGCTAGCAGGCTCCTACAATGAGCAGTTCTTC. Translation: CASSLVGLAGSYNEQFF.

The chain employs TRBV6-6 and TRBJ2-3; tentatively, D is TRBD1 or TRBD2 (6 bases each). The V end lost 4 bases, the J end lost 4 bases, and 15 bases lay between the germline ends. Germline loops: CDR1 MNHNY, CDR2 SVGAGI (reference sequence). The CDR3 is 15 amino acids. The CDR3 DNA reads as TGTGCCAGCAGTTCAGGTGGAGGGGGAGCAGATACGCAGTATTTT. This sequence encodes CASSSGGGGADTQYF.

This chain uses TRBV24-1 with TRBJ2-2, with no clear D. Germline loops: CDR1 KGHDR, CDR2 SFDVKD. The CDR3 totals 13 residues. Trimming cost V 0 bases and J 6 bases, with 4 bases left between them. The DNA of the CDR3 is TGTGCCACCAGTGATTTGATGGCCGGGGAGCTGTTTTTT. Protein product: CATSDLMAGELFF.

The V and J genes are TRBV12-3 or TRBV12-4 and TRBJ2-6, with TRBD1 identical over 10 bases. The CDR3 runs 14 residues. V lost 10 bases to trimming and J lost 8 bases; unmatched junction nucleotides: 8. CDR3 DNA sequence: TGTGCCACCTATGGGACAGGGGAGACCAACGTCCTGACTTTC. Protein: CATYGTGETNVLTF.

This clonotype was observed a few times. The genes are TRBV10-3 and TRBJ2-7, with D possibly being TRBD1 (6 bases). Trimming removed 2 bases from V and 3 bases from J, with 11 bases in between. CDR3 length: 14 residues. Per germline, CDR1 ENHRY and CDR2 SYGVKD. The CDR3, as DNA: TGTGCCATCAGTGAGGGGGGCTTGGGCTACGAGCAGTACGTC. It translates to CAISEGGLGYEQYV.

This chain links TRBV28 with TRBJ1-2; D uncertain. The CDR3 runs to 13 residues. With 7 bases removed from V and 1 base from J, the gap between germline ends came to 10 bases. The germline CDR1 and CDR2 sequences are MDHEN and SYDVKM. The CDR3 protein is CASTQLINYGYTF. For the CDR3, the DNA is TGTGCCAGCACTCAGTTAATTAACTATGGCTACACCTTC.

The chain links TRBV12-3 or TRBV12-4 to TRBJ2-2, with 9 bases lining up with TRBD1. The V and J ends lost 6 bases and 5 bases, in that order; junction bases with no gene match: 16. The CDR3 runs 18 residues. This CDR3 reads CASRYRDRDSDWTGELFF. The DNA of the CDR3 is TGTGCCAGCAGATACCGGGACAGGGATTCGGATTGGACCGGGGAGCTGTTTTTT.

The V call is TRBV19, the J call TRBJ2-7, with no clear D. Per germline, CDR1 LNHDA and CDR2 SQIVND (reference sequence). Trimming took 1 base from V and 3 from J, leaving 7 bases between them. The CDR3 covers 13 residues. The CDR3 protein is CASSIGANYEQYF. The DNA for the CDR3 is TGTGCCAGTAGTATAGGGGCCAACTACGAGCAGTACTTC.

This chain joins TRBV15 and TRBJ2-3; D is perhaps TRBD1 (6 bases). CDR1 LNHNV and CDR2 YYDKDF come from the germline V gene (reference sequence). This CDR3 comprises 14 residues. V was trimmed by 5 bases and J by 2 bases, leaving 11 bases between them. CDR3 coding DNA: TGTGCCACCAGCTCCGGACAGTCCACAGATACGCAGTATTTT. Amino acids: CATSSGQSTDTQYF.

The V gene is TRBV27, the J gene TRBJ1-5; TRBD1 might be the D (6 bases). The V gene lost 6 bases and the J gene lost 6 bases, with 21 bases spanning the gap. The CDR3 covers 16 residues. Germline V gene data show CDR1 as MNHEY and CDR2 as SMNVEV (reference sequence). The CDR3 is CASRHLQGRVIQPQHF. The DNA of the CDR3 is TGTGCCAGCAGACACCTGCAGGGGCGCGTGATTCAGCCCCAGCATTTT.

This clonotype was found once. This chain uses TRBV7-9 with TRBJ2-3; D might be TRBD1 or TRBD2, each matching 5 bases. V dropped 5 bases and J dropped 2 bases, with 17 bases sitting between them. The CDR3 contains 16 residues. Germline assignment: CDR1 SEHNR and CDR2 FQNEAQ (reference sequence). The CDR3 here is CASSPPGRRITDTQYF. DNA of the CDR3: TGTGCCAGCAGCCCACCGGGACGGAGGATCACAGATACGCAGTATTTT.

The chain uses TRBV19 and TRBJ1-2, with D possibly matching TRBD1 (6 bases). In germline, CDR1 is LNHDA, CDR2 SQIVND (reference sequence). The V gene lost 5 bases and the J gene lost 7 bases, with 14 bases spanning the gap. The CDR3 length is 13 residues. DNA for the CDR3: TGTGCCAGTAGTCTTTCCGGGGGCATTGGCTACACCTTC. The encoded protein is CASSLSGGIGYTF.

This clonotype was recorded a few times. The V and J genes are TRBV4-1 and TRBJ2-2; tentatively, D is TRBD2 (7 bases). Per the germline V gene, CDR1 is MGHRA and CDR2 is YSYEKL. V lost 2 bases and J 7 bases, leaving 17 bases between the germline ends. This CDR3 is 16 amino acids long. DNA of the CDR3: TGCGCCAGCAGCCAAATGGGGGGGGCGTCTAGCGGGGAGCTGTTTTTT. Residues: CASSQMGGASSGELFF.